This TCR beta chain was recorded in a study of cytomegalovirus exposure and HLA in healthy donors. Findings and limits, study-wide: In a later analysis, TCR beta V- and J-gene trimming showed a link to a missense DCLRE1C variant. There were 150 to 200 TCR beta chains listed as cytomegalovirus-associated.

As to this clone: Antigen specificity is unknown.

PCR primers comprised 60 Vbeta and 13 Jbeta primers. Only in-frame clones appear in the TCRdb table, and some are missing; sequencing was by immunoSEQ multiplex PCR. In the table there are under 200,000 clones, roughly 73% of which are singletons. Sequenced: PBMCs. The receptor's source is a young woman in good health and CMV-seronegative.

The CDR3 loop is CASSFSSGDQETQYF. The DNA for the CDR3 is TGTGCCAGCAGCTTCTCTAGCGGGGACCAAGAGACCCAGTACTTC. This rearrangement joins TRBV11-3 to TRBJ2-5, with 9 bases matching TRBD2. CDR3 length: 15 amino acids. V gave up 3 bases and J gave up 0 bases; unmatched junction bases: 2. Germline V gene lookup returns CDR1 SGHNT and CDR2 YENEEA.